These T cell receptor beta chains were read from a single sample in a study of beta chain features in type 1 diabetes. Libraries were prepared by immunoSEQ multiplex PCR; TCRdb keeps only in-frame clonotypes and omits some of them. The top ten clones hold approximately 0.045% of a sample with fewer than 550,000 clones, over 10% of them seen once. Specimen: naive CD4+ T cells from blood. These receptors were obtained from a woman aged 18-29 years in good health. The CDR3 runs from the conserved cysteine through the conserved F or W. The D gene is left open where the match is weak. A clone size is listed for some rows: how often the clone was seen (once, few, many), or a class if it is expanded.

V	J	D	size	DNA	CDR3
TRBV18	TRBJ2-2	-	-	TGTGCCAGCTCACCAAGGGACACCGGGGAGCTGTTTTTT	CASSPRDTGELFF
TRBV6-5	TRBJ2-5	TRBD1	few	TGTGCCAGCAGAACTGGGACAGTGAGACAAGAGACCCAGTACTTC	CASRTGTVRQETQYF
TRBV29-1	TRBJ2-7	TRBD2	many	TGCAGCTCAAGTCCGGGACTAGGTTACGAGCAGTACTTC	CSSSPGLGYEQYF
TRBV29-1	TRBJ1-3	TRBD1	-	TGCAGCGCCAGCCGGGACAGGGCAGGAAACACCATATATTTT	CSASRDRAGNTIYF
TRBV14	TRBJ1-3	-	-	TGTGCCAGCAGCCCTATTCAGGGCATAAGTCCCGACTTCTCTGGAAACACCATATATTTT	CASSPIQGISPDFSGNTIYF
TRBV30	TRBJ2-4	TRBD2	-	TGTGCCTGGAATCCCTGGGGGGGAAACATTCAGTACTTC	CAWNPWGGNIQYF
TRBV5-1	TRBJ2-1	-	-	TGCGCCAGCAGCTTCCAGCTAGGGCGTGGTAATGAGCAGTTCTTC	CASSFQLGRGNEQFF
TRBV19	TRBJ2-1	-	-	TGTGCCAGTAGTGCCCGATGGACGGGAAACAATGAGCAGTTCTTC	CASSARWTGNNEQFF
TRBV7-2	TRBJ2-7	-	few	TGTGCCAGCAGCTTAGAAGGACGTACTACCTACGAGCAGTACTTC	CASSLEGRTTYEQYF
TRBV30	TRBJ1-5	-	few	TGTGCCTGGAGTGTTTGGAGTAAGGACCAGCCCCAGCATTTT	CAWSVWSKDQPQHF
TRBV30	TRBJ1-1	-	-	TGTGCCTGGATGAGAGCAGGGGCCCTCGAAGCTTTCTTT	CAWMRAGALEAFF
TRBV6-1	TRBJ1-1	-	few	TGTGCCAGCAGTGATTATTGGAGGACGCTGAACACTGAAGCTTTCTTT	CASSDYWRTLNTEAFF
TRBV7-3	TRBJ1-1	-	few	TGTGCCAGCAGCTTAAGGGTTTCGGGTACTGAAGCTTTCTTT	CASSLRVSGTEAFF
TRBV9	TRBJ2-3	-	few	TGTGCCAGCAGCGCTAGACAAGGGAACACAGATACGCAGTATTTT	CASSARQGNTDTQYF
TRBV7-3	TRBJ2-3	-	-	TGTGCCAGCAGCTTATCAGGGACAGATACGCAGTATTTT	CASSLSGTDTQYF
TRBV13	TRBJ1-1	-	-	TGTGCCAGCAGCTTTGGGGGACAAGCTAAAGCGGGCACTGAAGCTTTCTTT	CASSFGGQAKAGTEAFF
TRBV29-1	TRBJ2-7	TRBD1	-	TGCAGCGTTGAAAGGCGGACAGGGGACTCGTACGAGCAGTACTTC	CSVERRTGDSYEQYF